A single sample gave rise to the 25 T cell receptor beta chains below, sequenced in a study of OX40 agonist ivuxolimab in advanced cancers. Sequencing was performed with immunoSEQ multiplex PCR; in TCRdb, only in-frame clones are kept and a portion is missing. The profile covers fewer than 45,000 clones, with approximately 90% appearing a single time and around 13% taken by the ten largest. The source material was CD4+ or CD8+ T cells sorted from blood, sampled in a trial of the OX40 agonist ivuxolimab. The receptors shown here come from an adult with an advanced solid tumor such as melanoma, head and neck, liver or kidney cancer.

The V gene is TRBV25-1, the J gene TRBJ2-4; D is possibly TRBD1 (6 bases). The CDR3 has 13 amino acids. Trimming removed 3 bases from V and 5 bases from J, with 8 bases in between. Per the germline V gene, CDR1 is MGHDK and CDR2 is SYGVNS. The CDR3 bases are TGTGCCAGCAGTGAGTGGACAGAAAACATTCAGTACTTC. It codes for CASSEWTENIQYF.

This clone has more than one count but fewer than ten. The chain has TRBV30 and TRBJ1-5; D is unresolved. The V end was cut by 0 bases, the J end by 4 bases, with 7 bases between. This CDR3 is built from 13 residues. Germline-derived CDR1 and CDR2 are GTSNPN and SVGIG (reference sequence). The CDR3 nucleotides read TGTGCCTGGAGTGTAGGACCGAATCAGCCCCAGCATTTT. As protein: CAWSVGPNQPQHF.

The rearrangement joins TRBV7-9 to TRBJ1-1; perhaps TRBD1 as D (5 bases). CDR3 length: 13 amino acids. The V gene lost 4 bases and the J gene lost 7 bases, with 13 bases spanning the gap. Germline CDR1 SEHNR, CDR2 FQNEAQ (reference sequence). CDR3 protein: CASSSQGFVEAFF. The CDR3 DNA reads TGTGCCAGCAGCTCCCAGGGTTTTGTTGAAGCTTTCTTT.

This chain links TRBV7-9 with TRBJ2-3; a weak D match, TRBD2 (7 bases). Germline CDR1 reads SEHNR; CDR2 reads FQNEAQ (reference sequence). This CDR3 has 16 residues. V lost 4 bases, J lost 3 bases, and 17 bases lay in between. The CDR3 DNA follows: TGTGCCAGCAGCTGGGAGGGGGACCCCATTACAGATACGCAGTATTTT. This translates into CASSWEGDPITDTQYF.

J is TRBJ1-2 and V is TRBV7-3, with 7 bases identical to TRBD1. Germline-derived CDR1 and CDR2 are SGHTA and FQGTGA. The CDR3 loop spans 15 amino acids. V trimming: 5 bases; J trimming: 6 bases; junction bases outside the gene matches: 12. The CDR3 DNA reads TGTGCCAGCAGCATCTACCCAGGGGGGCCGAATGGCTACACCTTC. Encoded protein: CASSIYPGGPNGYTF. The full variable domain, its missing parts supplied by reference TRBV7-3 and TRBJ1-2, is GAGVSQTPSNKVTEKGKYVELRCDPISGHTALYWYRQSLGQGPEFLIYFQGTGAADDSGLPNDRFFAVRPEGSVSTLKIQRTERGDSAVYLCASSIYPGGPNGYTFGSGTRLTVV.

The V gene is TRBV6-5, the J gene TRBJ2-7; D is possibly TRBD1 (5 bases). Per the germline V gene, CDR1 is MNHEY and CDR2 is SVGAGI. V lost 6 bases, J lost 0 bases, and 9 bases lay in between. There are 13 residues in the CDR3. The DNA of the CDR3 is TGTGCCAGCAGACAGGAGAACTCCTACGAGCAGTACTTC. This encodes CASRQENSYEQYF.

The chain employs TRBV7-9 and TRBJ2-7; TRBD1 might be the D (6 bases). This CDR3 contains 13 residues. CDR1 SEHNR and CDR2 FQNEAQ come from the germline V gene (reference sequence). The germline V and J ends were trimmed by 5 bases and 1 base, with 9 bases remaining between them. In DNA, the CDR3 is TGTGCCAGCAGCAGGACAGAGTCCTACGAGCAGTACTTC. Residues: CASSRTESYEQYF.

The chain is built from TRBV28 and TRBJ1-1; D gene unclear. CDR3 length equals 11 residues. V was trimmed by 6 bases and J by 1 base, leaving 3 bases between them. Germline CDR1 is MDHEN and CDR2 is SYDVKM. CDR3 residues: CASRPNTEAFF. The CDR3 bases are TGTGCCAGCAGACCGAACACTGAAGCTTTCTTT.

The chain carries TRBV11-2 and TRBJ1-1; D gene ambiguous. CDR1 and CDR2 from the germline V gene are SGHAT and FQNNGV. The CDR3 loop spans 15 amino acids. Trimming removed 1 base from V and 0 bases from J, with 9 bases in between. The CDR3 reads CASSLGQTLNTEAFF. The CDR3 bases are TGTGCCAGCAGCTTAGGACAAACACTGAACACTGAAGCTTTCTTT. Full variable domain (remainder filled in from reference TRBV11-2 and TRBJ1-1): EAGVAQSPRYKIIEKRQSVAFWCNPISGHATLYWYQQILGQGPKLLIQFQNNGVVDDSQLPKDRFSAERLKGVDSTLKIQPAKLEDSAVYLCASSLGQTLNTEAFFGQGTRLTVV.

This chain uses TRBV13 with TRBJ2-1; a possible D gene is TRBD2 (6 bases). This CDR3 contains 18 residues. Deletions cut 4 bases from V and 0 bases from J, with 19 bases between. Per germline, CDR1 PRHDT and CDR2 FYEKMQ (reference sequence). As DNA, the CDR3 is TGTGCCAGCAGCTCTGACATCTTAGCGGTGAGCTCCTACAATGAGCAGTTCTTC. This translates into CASSSDILAVSSYNEQFF.

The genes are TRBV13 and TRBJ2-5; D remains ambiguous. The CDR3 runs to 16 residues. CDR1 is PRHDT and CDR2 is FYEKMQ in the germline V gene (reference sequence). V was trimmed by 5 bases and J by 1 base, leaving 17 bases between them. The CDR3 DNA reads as TGTGCCAGCAGCCCCCCCGGCAGCTTCGGCCAAGAGACCCAGTACTTC. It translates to CASSPPGSFGQETQYF.

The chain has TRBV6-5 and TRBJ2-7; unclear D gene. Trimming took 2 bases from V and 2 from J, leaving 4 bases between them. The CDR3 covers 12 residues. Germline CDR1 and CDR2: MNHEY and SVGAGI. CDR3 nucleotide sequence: TGTGCCAGCAGTTACACCACCTACGAGCAGTACTTC. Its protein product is CASSYTTYEQYF.

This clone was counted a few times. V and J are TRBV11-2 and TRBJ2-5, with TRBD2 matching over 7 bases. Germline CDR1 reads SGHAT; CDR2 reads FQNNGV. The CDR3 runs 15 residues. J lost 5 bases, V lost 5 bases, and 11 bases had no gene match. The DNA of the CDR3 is TGTGCCAGCAGCCCCCCAGGCGCGGGGGTGGAGACCCAGTACTTC. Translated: CASSPPGAGVETQYF.

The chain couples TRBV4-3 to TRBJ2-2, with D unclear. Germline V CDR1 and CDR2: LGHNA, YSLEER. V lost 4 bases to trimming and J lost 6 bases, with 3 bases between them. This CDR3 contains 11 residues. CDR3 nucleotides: TGCGCCAGCAGCCGCCCCGGGGAGCTGTTTTTT. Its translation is CASSRPGELFF.

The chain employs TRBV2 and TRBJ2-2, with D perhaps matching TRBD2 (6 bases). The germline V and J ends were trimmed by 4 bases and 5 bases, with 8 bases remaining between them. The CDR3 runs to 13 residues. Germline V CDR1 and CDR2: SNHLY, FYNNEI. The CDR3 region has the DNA TGTGCCAGCAGTGCTGGGACTACCGGGGAGCTGTTTTTT. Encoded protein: CASSAGTTGELFF.

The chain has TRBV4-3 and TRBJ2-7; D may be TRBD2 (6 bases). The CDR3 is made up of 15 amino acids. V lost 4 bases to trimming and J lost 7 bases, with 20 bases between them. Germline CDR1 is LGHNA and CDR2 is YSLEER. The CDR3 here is CASSPTSGGVFEQYF. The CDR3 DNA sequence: TGCGCCAGCAGCCCAACAAGCGGCGGGGTCTTTGAGCAGTACTTC.

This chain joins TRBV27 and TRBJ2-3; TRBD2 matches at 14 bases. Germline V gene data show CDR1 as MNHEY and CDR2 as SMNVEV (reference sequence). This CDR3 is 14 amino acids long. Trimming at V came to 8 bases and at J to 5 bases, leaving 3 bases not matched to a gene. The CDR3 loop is CASGGLAGVDTQYF. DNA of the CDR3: TGTGCCAGCGGGGGACTAGCGGGAGTAGATACGCAGTATTTT.

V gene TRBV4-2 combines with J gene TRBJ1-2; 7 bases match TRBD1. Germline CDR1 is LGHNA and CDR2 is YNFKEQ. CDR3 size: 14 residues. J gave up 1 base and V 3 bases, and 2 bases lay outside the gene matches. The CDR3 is CASSHPGGNYGYTF. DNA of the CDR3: TGTGCCAGCAGCCATCCAGGGGGTAACTATGGCTACACCTTC.

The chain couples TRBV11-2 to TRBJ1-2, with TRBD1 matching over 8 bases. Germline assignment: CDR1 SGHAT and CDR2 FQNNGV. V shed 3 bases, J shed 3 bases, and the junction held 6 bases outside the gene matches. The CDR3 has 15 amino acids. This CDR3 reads CASSFQDRAYYGYTF. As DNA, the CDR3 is TGTGCCAGCAGCTTCCAGGACAGGGCTTACTATGGCTACACCTTC. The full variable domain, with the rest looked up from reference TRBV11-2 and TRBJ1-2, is EAGVAQSPRYKIIEKRQSVAFWCNPISGHATLYWYQQILGQGPKLLIQFQNNGVVDDSQLPKDRFSAERLKGVDSTLKIQPAKLEDSAVYLCASSFQDRAYYGYTFGSGTRLTVV.

For the CDR3, the DNA is TGTGCCAGCAGCTCCGCAGGGTACGAGCAGTACTTC. The encoded protein is CASSSAGYEQYF. The chain carries TRBV13 and TRBJ2-7; maybe TRBD1 (5 bases). The germline gives CDR1 PRHDT, CDR2 FYEKMQ (reference sequence). The length of the CDR3 is 12 residues. Trimming cost V 4 bases and J 4 bases, with 8 bases left between them.

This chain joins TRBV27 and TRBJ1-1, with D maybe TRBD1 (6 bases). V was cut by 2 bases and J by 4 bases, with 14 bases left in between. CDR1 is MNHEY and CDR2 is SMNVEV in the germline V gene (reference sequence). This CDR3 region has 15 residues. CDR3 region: CASSLSRGGGTEAFF. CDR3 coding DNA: TGTGCCAGCAGTTTAAGTAGAGGGGGAGGCACTGAAGCTTTCTTT.

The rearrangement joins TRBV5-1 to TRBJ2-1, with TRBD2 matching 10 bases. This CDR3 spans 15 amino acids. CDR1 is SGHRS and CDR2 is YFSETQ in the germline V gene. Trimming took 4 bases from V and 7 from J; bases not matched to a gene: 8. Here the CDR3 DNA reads TGCGCCAGCAGCCGGGGGGTAGCGGGAGGAAATGAGCAGTTCTTC. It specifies CASSRGVAGGNEQFF. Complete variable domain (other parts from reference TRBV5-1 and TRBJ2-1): KAGVTQTPRYLIKTRGQQVTLSCSPISGHRSVSWYQQTPGQGLQFLFEYFSETQRNKGNFPGRFSGRQFSNSRSEMNVSTLELGDSALYLCASSRGVAGGNEQFFGPGTRLTVL.

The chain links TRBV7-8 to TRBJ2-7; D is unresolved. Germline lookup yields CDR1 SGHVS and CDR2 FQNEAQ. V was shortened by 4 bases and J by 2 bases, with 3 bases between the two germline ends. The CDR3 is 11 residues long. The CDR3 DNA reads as TGTGCCAGCAGCTCGACCTACGAGCAGTACTTC. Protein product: CASSSTYEQYF.

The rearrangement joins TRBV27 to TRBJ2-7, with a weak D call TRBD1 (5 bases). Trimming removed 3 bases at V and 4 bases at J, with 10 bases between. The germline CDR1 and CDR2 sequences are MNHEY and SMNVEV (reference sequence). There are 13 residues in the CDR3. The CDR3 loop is CASSFGRAYEQYF. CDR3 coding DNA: TGTGCCAGCAGTTTTGGCAGGGCTTACGAGCAGTACTTC.

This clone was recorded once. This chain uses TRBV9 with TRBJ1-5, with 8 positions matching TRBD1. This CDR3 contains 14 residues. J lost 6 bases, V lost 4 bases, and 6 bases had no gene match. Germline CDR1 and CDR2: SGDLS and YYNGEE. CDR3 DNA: TGTGCCAGCAGCCCAGGGGGCAGCTTTCAGCCCCAGCATTTT. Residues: CASSPGGSFQPQHF.